The 6 T cell receptor beta chains below were found in one sample sequenced in a study of blood T cell repertoires in COVID-19. Data came from immunoSEQ multiplex PCR; TCRdb stores just in-frame clones and leaves some out. Counted here are some 200,000 clones, around 89% occurring once; the ten biggest clones make up 5.5% to 7%. The specimen sequenced was peripheral blood. All receptors derive from a man aged 40-50 years with active or convalescent COVID-19.

This chain links TRBV25-1 with TRBJ1-2, with D maybe TRBD1 (6 bases). Germline V lookup: CDR1 MGHDK, CDR2 SYGVNS. V shed 6 bases and J shed 6 bases, with 11 bases lying between them. This CDR3 is built from 12 residues. Written as DNA, the CDR3 is TGTGCCAGCAGAAACCAGGGGCATGGCTACACCTTC. Amino acids: CASRNQGHGYTF.

This clone was detected once. The chain couples TRBV9 to TRBJ2-5, with TRBD2 as a possible D gene (6 bases). V lost 4 bases, J lost 1 base, and 11 bases lay in between. CDR3 length equals 14 residues. Germline V CDR1 and CDR2: SGDLS, YYNGEE. Here the CDR3 reads CASSMGRSQETQYF. The CDR3 nucleotides read TGTGCCAGCAGCATGGGGAGGTCCCAAGAGACCCAGTACTTC.

The V gene is TRBV24-1, the J gene TRBJ1-1; D unclear. Trimming removed 5 bases at V and 1 base at J, with 4 bases between. CDR1 and CDR2 (germline): KGHDR, SFDVKD. This CDR3 is 12 amino acids long. Written as DNA, the CDR3 is TGTGCCACCAGTGGACAGAACACTGAAGCTTTCTTT. It is translated as CATSGQNTEAFF.

This rearrangement joins TRBV28 to TRBJ2-2, with TRBD1 identical over 10 bases. In germline, CDR1 is MDHEN, CDR2 SYDVKM. The CDR3 sequence is 17 residues long. Unmatched junction bases numbered 12, after V lost 6 bases and J lost 5 bases. The CDR3 sequence: CASRPTPGTGDTGELFF. Written as DNA, the CDR3 is TGTGCCAGCAGGCCCACGCCGGGGACAGGGGATACCGGGGAGCTGTTTTTT.

The genes are TRBV4-1 and TRBJ2-3; D remains ambiguous. This CDR3 has 14 amino acids. Trimming left V 2 bases short and J 0 bases short, with 6 bases between. Germline V gives CDR1 MGHRA, CDR2 YSYEKL. CDR3 protein: CASSQLLSTDTQYF. The DNA for the CDR3 is TGCGCCAGCAGCCAACTCCTGAGCACAGATACGCAGTATTTT.

The sample holds a few counts of this clone. This chain links TRBV7-2 with TRBJ1-2; 9 bases match TRBD1. This CDR3 is 17 amino acids long. From germline, CDR1 is SGHTA and CDR2 FQGNSA. V gave up 5 bases and J gave up 4 bases; unmatched junction bases: 14. CDR3 in DNA: TGTGCCAGCAGCCTTGCGGGGACAGGGAAATTTCGCTATGGCTACACCTTC. Translating it yields CASSLAGTGKFRYGYTF.